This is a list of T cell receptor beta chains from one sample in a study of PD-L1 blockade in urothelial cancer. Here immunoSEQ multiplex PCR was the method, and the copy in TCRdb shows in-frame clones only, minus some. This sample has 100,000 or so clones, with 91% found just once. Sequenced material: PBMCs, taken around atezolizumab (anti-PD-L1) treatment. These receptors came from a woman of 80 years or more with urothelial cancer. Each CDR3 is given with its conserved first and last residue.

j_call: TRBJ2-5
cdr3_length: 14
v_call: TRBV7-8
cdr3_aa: CASSLGQQQETQYF

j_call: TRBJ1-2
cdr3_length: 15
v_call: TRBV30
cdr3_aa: CAWSPPDRANYGYTF

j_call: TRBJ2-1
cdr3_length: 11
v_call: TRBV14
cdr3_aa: CASSFSKEQFF

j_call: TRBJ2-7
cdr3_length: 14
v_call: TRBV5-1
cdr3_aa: CASSENTGAYEQYF

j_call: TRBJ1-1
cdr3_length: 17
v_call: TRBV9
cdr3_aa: CASSAGTGALSSPVAFF

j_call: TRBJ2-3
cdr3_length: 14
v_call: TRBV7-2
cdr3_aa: CASSSQRGPDTQYF

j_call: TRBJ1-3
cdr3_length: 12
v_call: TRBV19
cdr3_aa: CASSHSGNTIYF

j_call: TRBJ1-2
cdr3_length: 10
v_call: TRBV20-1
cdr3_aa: CSDLLRGYTF

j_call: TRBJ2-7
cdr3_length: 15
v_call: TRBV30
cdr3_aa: CAWSVGLQRSYEQYF

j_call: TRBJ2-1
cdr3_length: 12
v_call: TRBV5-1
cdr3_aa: CASTTSAHEQFF

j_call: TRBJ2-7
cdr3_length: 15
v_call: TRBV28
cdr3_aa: CASSLSGAVTYEQYF

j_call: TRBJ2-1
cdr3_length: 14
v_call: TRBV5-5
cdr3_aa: CASANRVANNEQFF

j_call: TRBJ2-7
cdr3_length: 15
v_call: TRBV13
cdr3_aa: CASSSATSGPYEQYF

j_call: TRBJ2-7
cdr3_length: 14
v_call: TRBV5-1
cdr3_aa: CASSLSGRAGEQYF

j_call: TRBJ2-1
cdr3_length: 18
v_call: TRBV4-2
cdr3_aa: CASSQRPTQGLEINEQFF

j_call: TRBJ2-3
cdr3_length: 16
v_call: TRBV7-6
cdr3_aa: CASSSHLAAPTDTQYF

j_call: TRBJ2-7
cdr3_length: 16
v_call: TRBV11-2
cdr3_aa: CASSRIMLGAEYEQYF

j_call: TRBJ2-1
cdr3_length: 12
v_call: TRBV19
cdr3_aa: CASRKPNNEQFF

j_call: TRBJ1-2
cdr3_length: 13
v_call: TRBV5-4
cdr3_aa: CASSPTGNYGYTF

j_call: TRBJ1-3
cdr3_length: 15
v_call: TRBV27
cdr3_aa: CASSLTGGVGNTIYF

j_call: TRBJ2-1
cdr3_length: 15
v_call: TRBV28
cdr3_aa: CASSLGWTGYNEQFF

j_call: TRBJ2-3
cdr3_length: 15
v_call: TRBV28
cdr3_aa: CASSLAGVSTDTQYF

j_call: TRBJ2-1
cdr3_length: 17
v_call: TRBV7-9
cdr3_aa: CASSLVGRGPRGNEQFF

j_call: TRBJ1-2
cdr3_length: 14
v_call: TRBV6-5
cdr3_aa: CASSYSQGTNGYTF

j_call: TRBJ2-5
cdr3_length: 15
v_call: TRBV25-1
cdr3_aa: CASSESGSRGETQYF

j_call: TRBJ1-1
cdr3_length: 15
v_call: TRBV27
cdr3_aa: CATSSLGGENTEAFF

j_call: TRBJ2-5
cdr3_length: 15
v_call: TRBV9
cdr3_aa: CASSVATTSGQTQYF

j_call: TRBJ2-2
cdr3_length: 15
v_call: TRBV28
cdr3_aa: CASRTQRDGTGELFF

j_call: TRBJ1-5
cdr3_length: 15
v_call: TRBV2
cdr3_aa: CASSDGWGVEQPQHF

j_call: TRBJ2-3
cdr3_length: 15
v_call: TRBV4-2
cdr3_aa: CASSELGFSTDTQYF

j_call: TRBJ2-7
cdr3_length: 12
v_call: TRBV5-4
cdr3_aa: CASSRGLTEQYF

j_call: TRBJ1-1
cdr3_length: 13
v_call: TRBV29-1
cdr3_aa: CSGTGGLYTEAFF

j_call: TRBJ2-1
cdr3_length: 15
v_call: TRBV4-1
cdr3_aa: CASSQTSGRLFEQFF

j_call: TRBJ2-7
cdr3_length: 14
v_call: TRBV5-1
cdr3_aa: CASSYQTGSYEQYF

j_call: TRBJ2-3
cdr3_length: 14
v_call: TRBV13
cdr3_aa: CASSPGASSGTQYF

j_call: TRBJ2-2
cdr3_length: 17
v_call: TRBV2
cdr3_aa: CASSASSGRFLTGELFF